A selection of T cell receptor beta chains follows, all from one sample in a study of glioma-infiltrating T cells after dendritic cell vaccination. This table comes from immunoSEQ multiplex PCR, and its TCRdb copy is limited to in-frame clones, with some not included. Among more than 55,000 clones listed, 85% to 90% were seen once. The specimen was blood, collected after dendritic cell vaccination. These receptors originate from a human donor with glioblastoma. Both conserved end residues are trimmed from each CDR3.

>TRBV11-2
ASSHSEKLF
>TRBV10-2
ASREGGFGNTIY
>TRBV6-5
ATRASRTDTQY
>TRBV18
ASSPPGTGYEQY
>TRBV29-1
SVVATNGYT
>TRBV2
ASTLDRGKETQY
>TRBV9
ASSGGLRDTEAF
>TRBV7-2
ASSLVGGRVSYEQY
>TRBV13
ASSETRSYNEQF
>TRBV5-1
ASSLAGGVDTQY
>TRBV11-2
ASRGRETQY
>TRBV10-2
ASGASGGRSTDTQY
>TRBV19
ASNGGRLNSPLH
>TRBV29-1
SVALDRRDTEAF